A single sample is the source of the 12 T cell receptor beta chains below, sequenced in a study of T cells expressing NK-cell markers. Following a re-call of the 5' RACE reads, TCRdb has one entry per CDR3 protein and lacks DNA. The sample holds some 190,000 distinct CDR3 sequences. The sample consisted of blood T cells: a sorted CD56 or NKG2C T cell subset, CD4+ or CD8+ T cells, or bulk PBMC T cells (not recorded which). The receptors were sampled from a man aged 18-70 years in good health.

V gene TRBV20-1 combines with J gene TRBJ1-4. CDR1 and CDR2 from the germline V gene are DFQATT and SNEGSKA (reference sequence). The CDR3 sequence is 15 residues long. Here the CDR3 reads CSARDLPGRDEKLFF.

The V gene is TRBV7-9, the J gene TRBJ1-1; the TCRdb D gene call, TRBD1, has no DNA to confirm it. This CDR3 spans 15 amino acids. Per germline, CDR1 SEHNR and CDR2 FQNEAQ (reference sequence). The CDR3 region is CASSYPTGRNTEAFF.

This chain joins TRBV7-6 and TRBJ2-1; TCRdb's D call, TRBD2, is unchecked because there is no DNA. Germline lookup yields CDR1 SGHVS and CDR2 FNYEAQ. The CDR3 totals 15 residues. The CDR3 here is CASSLTSGDYNEQFF.

The V and J genes are TRBV2 and TRBJ2-1; absent DNA, TCRdb's TRBD1 call cannot be checked. The germline CDR1 and CDR2 sequences are SNHLY and FYNNEI. The CDR3 has 15 amino acids. CDR3 sequence reads: CASSEAGGAYNEQFF. The variable domain in full, completed from reference TRBV2 and TRBJ2-1, reads EPEVTQTPSHQVTQMGQEVILRCVPISNHLYFYWYRQILGQKVEFLVSFYNNEISEKSEIFDDQFSVERPDGSNFTLKIRSTKLEDSAMYFCASSEAGGAYNEQFFGPGTRLTVL.

The chain couples TRBV25-1 to TRBJ2-7; the TRBD2 assignment by TCRdb is unverifiable without DNA. The CDR3 has 14 amino acids. Germline loops: CDR1 MGHDK, CDR2 SYGVNS. This CDR3 reads CASSDDLEGYEQYF.

The chain recombines TRBV5-4 with TRBJ1-3. The CDR3 runs 14 residues. Germline CDR1 is SGHNT and CDR2 is YYREEE (reference sequence). The CDR3 region is CASSLGHAGNTIYF.

V usage is TRBV3-1 and J usage is TRBJ2-7; with no DNA, the TCRdb D assignment of TRBD2 cannot be verified. The CDR3 is 17 residues long. Germline V gene sequence: CDR1 LGHDT, CDR2 YNNKEL (reference sequence). Here the CDR3 reads CASSPVGLAGASYEQYF.

The chain has TRBV12-5 and TRBJ1-6. This CDR3 has 18 amino acids. The germline V gene has CDR1 LGHNT and CDR2 FRNRAP. CDR3 in amino acids: CASGLVRGEVRYNSPLHF.

The chain is built from TRBV2 and TRBJ2-1; the D call from TCRdb, TRBD1, cannot be confirmed without DNA. The length of the CDR3 is 16 residues. CDR1 is SNHLY, CDR2 FYNNEI, per germline. The CDR3 loop reads CASSDSRDRRNNEQFF.

The chain recombines TRBV6-2 or TRBV6-3 with TRBJ2-1; the TCRdb D gene call, TRBD2, has no DNA to confirm it. CDR3 length equals 14 residues. Germline V lookup: CDR1 MNHEY, CDR2 SVGEGT. CDR3 loop: CASSGTLKYNEQFF.

The chain links TRBV7-6 to TRBJ1-6. This CDR3 is built from 17 residues. Germline V gene sequence: CDR1 SGHVS, CDR2 FNYEAQ. CDR3 sequence: CASSLAAGSSYNSPLHF.

The V call is TRBV5-4, the J call TRBJ2-3; lacking DNA, the TRBD2 call made by TCRdb goes unchecked. The CDR3 is 17 residues long. CDR1 is SGHNT, CDR2 YYREEE, per germline (reference sequence). The CDR3 region is CASSLDTSGGALDTQYF.